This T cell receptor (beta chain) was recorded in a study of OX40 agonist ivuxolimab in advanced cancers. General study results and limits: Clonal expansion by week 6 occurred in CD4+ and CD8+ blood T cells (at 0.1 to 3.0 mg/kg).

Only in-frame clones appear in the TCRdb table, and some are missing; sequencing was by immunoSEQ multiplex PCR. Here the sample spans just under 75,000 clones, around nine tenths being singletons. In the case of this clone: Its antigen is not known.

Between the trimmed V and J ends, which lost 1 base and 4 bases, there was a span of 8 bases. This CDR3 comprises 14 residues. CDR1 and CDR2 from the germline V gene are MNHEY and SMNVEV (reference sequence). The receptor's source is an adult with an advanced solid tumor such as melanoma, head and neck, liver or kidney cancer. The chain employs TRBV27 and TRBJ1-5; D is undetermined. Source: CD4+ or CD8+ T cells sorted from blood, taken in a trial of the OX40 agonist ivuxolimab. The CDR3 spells CASSLYSENQPQHF. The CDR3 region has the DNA TGTGCCAGCAGTTTATATAGCGAAAATCAGCCCCAGCATTTT.